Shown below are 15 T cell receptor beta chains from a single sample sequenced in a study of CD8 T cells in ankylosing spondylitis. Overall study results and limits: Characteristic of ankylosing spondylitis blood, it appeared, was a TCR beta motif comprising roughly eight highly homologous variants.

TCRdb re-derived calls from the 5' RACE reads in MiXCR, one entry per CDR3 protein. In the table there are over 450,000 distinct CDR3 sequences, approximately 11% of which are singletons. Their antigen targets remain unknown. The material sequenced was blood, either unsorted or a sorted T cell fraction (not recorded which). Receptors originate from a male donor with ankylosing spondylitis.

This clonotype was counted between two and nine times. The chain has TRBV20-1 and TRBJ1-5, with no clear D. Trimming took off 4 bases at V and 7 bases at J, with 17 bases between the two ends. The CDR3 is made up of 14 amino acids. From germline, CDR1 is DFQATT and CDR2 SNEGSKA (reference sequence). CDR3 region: CSATRGGMGQPQHF. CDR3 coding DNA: TGCAGTGCTACCCGGGGAGGGATGGGACAGCCCCAGCATTTT.

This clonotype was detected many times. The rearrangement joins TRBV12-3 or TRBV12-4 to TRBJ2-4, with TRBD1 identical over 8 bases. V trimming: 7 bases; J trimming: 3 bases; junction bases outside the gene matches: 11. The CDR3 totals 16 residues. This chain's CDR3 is CASTAGQGIFKNIQYF. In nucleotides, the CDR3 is TGTGCCAGCACCGCCGGACAGGGAATCTTCAAAAACATTCAGTACTTC.

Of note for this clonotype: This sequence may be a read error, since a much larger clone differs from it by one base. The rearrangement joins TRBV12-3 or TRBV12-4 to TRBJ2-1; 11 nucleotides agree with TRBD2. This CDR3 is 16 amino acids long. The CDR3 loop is CASSGGGLAEDNEQLF. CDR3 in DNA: TGTGCCAGCAGTGGTGGGGGACTAGCGGAAGACAATGAGCAGTTGTTC.

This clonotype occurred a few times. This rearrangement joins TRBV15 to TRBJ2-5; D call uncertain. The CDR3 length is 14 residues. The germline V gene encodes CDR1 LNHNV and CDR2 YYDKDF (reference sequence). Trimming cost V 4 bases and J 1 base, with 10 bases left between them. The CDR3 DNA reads TGTGCCACCAGCATCGACATGGCCCAAGAGACCCAGTACTTC. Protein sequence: CATSIDMAQETQYF.

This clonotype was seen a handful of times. The CDR3 spells CASSSGLAAGIRPEDTQYF. The CDR3 coding sequence is TGCGCCAGCAGCTCGGGACTAGCGGCGGGAATAAGGCCCGAAGATACGCAGTATTTT. The chain combines TRBV5-1 with TRBJ2-3; the match to TRBD2 covers 11 bases. The CDR3 is made up of 19 amino acids. The V segment lost 3 bases and the J segment 5 bases; nucleotides outside the gene matches: 17. Per germline, CDR1 SGHRS and CDR2 YFSETQ. The complete variable domain, with remaining parts taken from reference TRBV5-1 and TRBJ2-3, reads KAGVTQTPRYLIKTRGQQVTLSCSPISGHRSVSWYQQTPGQGLQFLFEYFSETQRNKGNFPGRFSGRQFSNSRSEMNVSTLELGDSALYLCASSSGLAAGIRPEDTQYFGPGTRLTVL.

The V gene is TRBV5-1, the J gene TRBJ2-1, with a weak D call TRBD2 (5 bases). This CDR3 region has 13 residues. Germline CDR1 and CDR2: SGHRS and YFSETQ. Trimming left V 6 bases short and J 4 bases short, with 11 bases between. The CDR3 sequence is CASTRETYNEQFF. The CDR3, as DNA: TGCGCCAGCACCCGGGAAACATACAATGAGCAGTTCTTC.

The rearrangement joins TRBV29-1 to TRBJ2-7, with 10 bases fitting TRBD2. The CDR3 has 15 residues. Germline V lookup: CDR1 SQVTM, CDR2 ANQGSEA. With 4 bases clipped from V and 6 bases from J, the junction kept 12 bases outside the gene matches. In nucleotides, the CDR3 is TGCAGCGTTGTACCCAGCGGGAGGGCCTTTGGCGAGCAGTACTTC. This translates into CSVVPSGRAFGEQYF.

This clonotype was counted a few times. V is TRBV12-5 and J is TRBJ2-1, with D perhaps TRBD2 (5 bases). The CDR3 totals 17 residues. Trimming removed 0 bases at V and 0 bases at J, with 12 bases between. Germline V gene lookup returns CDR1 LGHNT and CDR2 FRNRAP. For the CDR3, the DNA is TGTGCTAGTGGTTTGGTGTATCTGGGGAGCTCCTACAATGAGCAGTTCTTC. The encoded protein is CASGLVYLGSSYNEQFF.

The CDR3 here is CASMSRLHTGELFF. The CDR3 DNA follows: TGTGCCAGCATGTCGAGACTACACACCGGGGAGCTGTTTTTT. This sequence joins TRBV25-1 and TRBJ2-2; TRBD2 might be the D (5 bases). This CDR3 region has 14 residues. Trimming cost V 7 bases and J 3 bases, with 12 bases left between them. Looked up from germline, CDR1 is MGHDK and CDR2 is SYGVNS.

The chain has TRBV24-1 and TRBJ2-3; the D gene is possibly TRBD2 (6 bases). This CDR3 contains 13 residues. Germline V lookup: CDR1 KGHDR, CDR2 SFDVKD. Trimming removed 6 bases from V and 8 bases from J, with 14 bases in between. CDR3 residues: CATSSGSFGTQYF. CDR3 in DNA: TGTGCCACCAGTTCCGGGAGCTTCGGTACGCAGTATTTT.

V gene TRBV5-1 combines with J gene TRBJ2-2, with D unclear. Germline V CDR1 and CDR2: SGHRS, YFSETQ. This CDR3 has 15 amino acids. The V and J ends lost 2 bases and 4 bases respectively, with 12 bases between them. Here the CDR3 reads CASSFLGPSTGELFF. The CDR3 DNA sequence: TGCGCCAGCAGCTTCTTGGGTCCCAGCACCGGGGAGCTGTTTTTT. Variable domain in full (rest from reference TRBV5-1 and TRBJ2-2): KAGVTQTPRYLIKTRGQQVTLSCSPISGHRSVSWYQQTPGQGLQFLFEYFSETQRNKGNFPGRFSGRQFSNSRSEMNVSTLELGDSALYLCASSFLGPSTGELFFGEGSRLTVL.

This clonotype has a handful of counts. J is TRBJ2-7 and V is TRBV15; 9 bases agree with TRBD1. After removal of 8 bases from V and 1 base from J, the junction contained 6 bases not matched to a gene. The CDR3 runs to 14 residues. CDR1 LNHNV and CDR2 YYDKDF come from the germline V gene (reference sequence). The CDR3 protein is CATSRDRVSYEQYV. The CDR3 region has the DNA TGTGCCACCTCCCGGGACAGGGTTTCCTACGAGCAGTACGTC.

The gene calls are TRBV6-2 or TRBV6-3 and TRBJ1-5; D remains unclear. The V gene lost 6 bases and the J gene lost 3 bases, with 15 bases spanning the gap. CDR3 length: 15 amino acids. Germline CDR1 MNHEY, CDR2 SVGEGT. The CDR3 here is CASSTVDGFNQPQHF. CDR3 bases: TGTGCCAGCAGCACCGTCGACGGGTTCAATCAGCCCCAGCATTTT.

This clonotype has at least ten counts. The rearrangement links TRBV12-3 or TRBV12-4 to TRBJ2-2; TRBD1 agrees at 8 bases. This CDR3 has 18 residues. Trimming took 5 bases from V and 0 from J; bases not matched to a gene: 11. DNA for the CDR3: TGTGCCAGCAGTGCCCCGGGACGACAGGGGTCGAACACCGGGGAGCTGTTTTTT. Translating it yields CASSAPGRQGSNTGELFF.

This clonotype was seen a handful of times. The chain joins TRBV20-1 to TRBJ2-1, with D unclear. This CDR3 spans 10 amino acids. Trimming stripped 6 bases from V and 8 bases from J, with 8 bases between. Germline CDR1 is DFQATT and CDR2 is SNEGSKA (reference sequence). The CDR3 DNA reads TGCAGTGCCCTCCATTATGAGCAGTTCTTC. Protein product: CSALHYEQFF.